A selection of T cell receptor beta chains follows, all from one sample in a study of graft-versus-host responses after intestinal transplantation. Sequencing was performed with immunoSEQ multiplex PCR; in TCRdb, only in-frame clones are kept and a portion is missing. Among 90,000 or so clones, around 80% were seen once, and the ten largest hold approximately 0.78%. No antigen is known for these receptors. Sequenced material: unstimulated CD4+ T cells sorted from spleen or lymph node cells, taken before intestinal transplant. The source of these receptors is a human donor who received an intestinal transplant. Both conserved end residues are part of each CDR3. The order of the fields is J gene, D gene, V gene, CDR3 protein. A D gene is named only where the DNA matches it firmly.

TRBJ1-1 | TRBD1 | TRBV6-1 | CASSERTGFTEAFF
TRBJ2-1 | TRBD2 | TRBV30 | CAWSISGRGYNEQFF
TRBJ1-6 | NA | TRBV4-1 | CASSHPNSPLHF
TRBJ1-4 | NA | TRBV5-1 | CASSDRPNEKLFF
TRBJ2-1 | TRBD1 | TRBV4-1 | CASRPSIPGQGASYNEQFF
TRBJ1-3 | NA | TRBV28 | CASSSPVSGNTIYF
TRBJ2-3 | NA | TRBV9 | CASSVGRSDTQYF
TRBJ2-5 | TRBD2 | TRBV7-9 | CASSLAAGLAETQYF
TRBJ2-5 | NA | TRBV19 | CASSPGKGMETQYF
TRBJ2-5 | NA | TRBV27 | CASSFGQLSETQYF
TRBJ2-1 | NA | TRBV6-5 | CASAGSYYNEQFF
TRBJ2-3 | TRBD1 | TRBV29-1 | CSVEARDRGDPDTQYF
TRBJ2-7 | NA | TRBV28 | CASSPTGGKSYEQYF
TRBJ1-5 | NA | TRBV19 | CASSVLQGPGGSNQPQHF
TRBJ2-1 | NA | TRBV27 | CASSFVQGYNEQFF
TRBJ2-7 | TRBD2 | TRBV6-4 | CASSVLAGGNYEQYF
TRBJ1-1 | NA | TRBV5-1 | CASSAAQGRNTEAFF
TRBJ2-3 | NA | TRBV15 | CATSRDVTSGSTDTQYF
TRBJ2-7 | NA | TRBV7-2 | CASSLARQYEQYF
TRBJ2-1 | NA | TRBV19 | CASSNLAPTNYNEQFF
TRBJ1-2 | TRBD1 | TRBV28 | CASTAGRGLGYTF
TRBJ2-3 | NA | TRBV5-1 | CASSLVAGSSTDTQYF